This record looks at one T cell receptor (beta chain) sequence and its context. The target antigen is unknown. These data belong to a study of T-cell reconstitution after alpha-beta-depleted transplantation in children. Findings and caveats of the study: Expanded graft clones numbering several hundred reportedly gave rise to alpha-beta T cells about two months after transplant.

V was pared by 0 bases and J by 3 bases, with 9 bases between. Germline CDR1 and CDR2: LGHNA and YSLEER. The CDR3 has 15 amino acids. Unique molecular identifiers were incorporated when the TCRbeta library was constructed. TCRdb used MiXCR to reprocess the PCR reads, holding one entry per CDR3 protein. This sample yields fewer than 250,000 distinct CDR3 sequences, of which under 20% are seen a single time; about two fifths belongs to the top ten. The chain combines TRBV4-3 with TRBJ2-1; tentative D call: TRBD2 (5 bases). Sequencing used PBMCs, mostly from graft donor cells, obtained 360 days after TCRalphabeta/CD19-depleted stem cell transplant. The TCR comes from a male patient between 2 and 10 years old who had a stem cell transplant for acute lymphoblastic leukemia, so the T cells may come from the graft donor. CDR3 amino acids: CASSQEGSLYNEQFF. CDR3 in DNA: TGCGCCAGCAGCCAAGAGGGGAGCCTCTACAATGAGCAGTTCTTC.